A single sample gave rise to the 7 T cell receptor beta chains below, sequenced in a study of early T cells in non-severe SARS-CoV-2 infection. TCRdb re-called the 5' RACE reads through MiXCR, storing one row per CDR3 protein. The sample consists of about 56,000 distinct CDR3 sequences, more than 12% of them appearing once. The sequencing here drew on whole blood, taken at baseline. Source of these receptors: an adult who was a healthcare worker with PCR-confirmed SARS-CoV-2 infection or an uninfected control (not recorded which).

This clonotype was seen more than once but under ten times. The rearrangement uses TRBV4-2 and TRBJ2-7; D is perhaps TRBD1 (6 bases). V lost 1 base and J 0 bases, leaving 7 bases between the germline ends. Germline CDR1 LGHNA, CDR2 YNFKEQ. The CDR3 length is 14 residues. CDR3 residues: CASSQGTASYEQYF. The CDR3 DNA reads as TGTGCCAGCAGCCAAGGGACAGCCTCCTACGAGCAGTACTTC.

This clonotype was counted many times. The V and J genes are TRBV24-1 and TRBJ2-2; D tentatively reads TRBD1 or TRBD2 (5 bases each). V shed 5 bases and J shed 4 bases, with 22 bases lying between them. CDR3 size: 18 residues. Germline CDR1 is KGHDR and CDR2 is SFDVKD. The CDR3 here is CATSGTGTEGGGTGELFF. CDR3 in DNA: TGTGCCACCAGTGGTACCGGGACCGAGGGCGGAGGCACCGGGGAGCTGTTTTTT.

At least ten counts were recorded for this clonotype. The J gene is TRBJ2-3, the V gene TRBV2, with D perhaps matching TRBD2 (5 bases). Trimming removed 0 bases from V and 2 bases from J, with 15 bases in between. The V gene's germline CDR1 is SNHLY and CDR2 FYNNEI. This CDR3 region has 17 residues. This chain's CDR3 is CASSEAGPGFYTDTQYF. In DNA, the CDR3 is TGTGCCAGCAGTGAAGCTGGGCCGGGATTTTACACAGATACGCAGTATTTT.

This clonotype was seen only a few times. V usage is TRBV25-1 and J usage is TRBJ2-3, with a possible D match to TRBD2 (5 bases). This CDR3 spans 13 amino acids. CDR1 MGHDK and CDR2 SYGVNS come from the germline V gene. Trimming stripped 7 bases from V and 4 bases from J, with 12 bases between. The CDR3 is CASNWEAADTQYF. CDR3 sequence (DNA): TGTGCCAGCAATTGGGAAGCGGCAGATACGCAGTATTTT.

V gene TRBV7-2 combines with J gene TRBJ2-5, with a tentative D call TRBD2 (5 bases). Trimming left V 5 bases short and J 3 bases short, with 13 bases between. CDR3 length equals 14 residues. CDR1 and CDR2 from the germline V gene are SGHTA and FQGNSA. The DNA for the CDR3 is TGTGCCAGCAGCCTCCTCACTAGAGAAGAGACCCAGTACTTC. Amino acids: CASSLLTREETQYF.

The chain recombines TRBV7-9 with TRBJ1-2; D unresolved. The CDR3 extends over 13 amino acids. Trimming removed 8 bases at V and 1 base at J, with 11 bases between. Germline CDR1 is SEHNR and CDR2 is FQNEAQ (reference sequence). The CDR3 sequence is CASRAGLNYGYTF. Written as DNA, the CDR3 is TGTGCCAGCCGCGCAGGACTTAACTATGGCTACACCTTC.

The chain recombines TRBV2 with TRBJ2-5, with D hard to call. CDR3 length: 15 residues. The germline CDR1 and CDR2 sequences are SNHLY and FYNNEI. V was trimmed by 5 bases and J by 4 bases, leaving 17 bases between them. This chain's CDR3 is CASSPELTRRETQYF. The CDR3 DNA is TGTGCCAGCAGTCCAGAGTTGACTCGGCGAGAGACCCAGTACTTC.